The T cell receptor beta chain described here comes from a study of T cells after yellow fever vaccination. Study-level information: For low cell numbers, libraries were made with SMART-Seq v4 Ultra Low Input.

Notes on this clonotype: Its cognate antigen is unknown.

Per germline, CDR1 LNHDA and CDR2 SQIVND (reference sequence). This CDR3 comprises 15 residues. The V gene lost 3 bases and the J gene lost 4 bases, with 15 bases spanning the gap. The TCR cDNA carried a universal primer site and UMIs from 5'RACE template switching. Using its own MiXCR run on the 5' RACE reads, TCRdb lists one record per CDR3 protein. This sample yields a few hundred thousand distinct CDR3 sequences, of which 4% are seen a single time; 20% to 25% belongs to the top ten. Study-wide points: Most clones from primary vaccination were detected again post-booster (about 95% CD4, about 88% CD8).

Sequencing used PBMCs, obtained 5 days after the yellow fever booster vaccination. The chain links TRBV19 to TRBJ1-2; perhaps TRBD1 as D (6 bases). This TCR was recovered from a young man who received the YFV17D yellow fever vaccine. In DNA, the CDR3 is TGTGCCAGTAGTATCCAGGGACATGCGCCCTATGGCTACACCTTC. This encodes CASSIQGHAPYGYTF.